These T cell receptor beta chains were read from a single sample in a study of response to subunit inactivated influenza vaccine. TCRdb itself ran the RT-PCR reads through MiXCR, one entry per CDR3 protein. The sample contains fewer than 200,000 distinct CDR3 sequences, approximately 9.2% of which appear only once. The material was non-naive T cells sorted from PBMCs, obtained on the day of vaccination. The source is a man over 45 who received an inactivated influenza vaccine. Both conserved end residues are part of each CDR3. A D gene is named only where the DNA matches it firmly. Clone sizes are given selectively: once, few, many, or a class where the clone is expanded.

TRBJ2-1,many,TRBD2,TRBV7-9,TGTGCCAGCAGCCTTAGCGGGAACTACAATGAGCAGTTCTTC,CASSLSGNYNEQFF
TRBJ2-7,many,TRBD1,TRBV29-1,TGCAGCGTTGAGGGACAGGACTACGAGCAGTACTTC,CSVEGQDYEQYF
TRBJ1-4,-,-,TRBV29-1,TGCAACGTTGTTCCAAGGGCAACTAATGAAAAACTGTTTTTT,CNVVPRATNEKLFF
TRBJ1-2,many,-,TRBV12-3/TRBV12-4,TGTGCCAGCAGTTTCGGGCAGAATTATGGCTACACCTTC,CASSFGQNYGYTF
TRBJ1-4,-,-,TRBV18,TGTGCCAGCTCACCGGCAGGGAGGAGTGAAAAACTGTTTTTT,CASSPAGRSEKLFF
TRBJ1-5,once,-,TRBV2,TGTGCCAGCAGTGAAGGGGCCGGTCGCGGGCCCCAGCATTTT,CASSEGAGRGPQHF
TRBJ2-3,-,TRBD2,TRBV20-1,TGCAGTGCTAGACCCACTAGCGGGAGAAGAGGAGATACGCAGTATTTT,CSARPTSGRRGDTQYF
TRBJ2-1,many,TRBD2,TRBV28,TGTGCCAGCAGCAACAGACTAGCGGCCTTTGAGCAGTTCTTC,CASSNRLAAFEQFF
TRBJ1-3,few,-,TRBV18,TGTGCCAGCTCACCACCGAGTTACAGGGCTGGAAACACCATATATTTT,CASSPPSYRAGNTIYF
TRBJ1-1,few,TRBD1,TRBV3-1,TGTGCCAGCAGCCCTTCCAGACAGGGGGGAGCTTTCTTT,CASSPSRQGGAFF
TRBJ1-2,few,-,TRBV27,TGTGCCAGCAGTACCTATAACCGGGACGTGGGTGGCTACACCTTC,CASSTYNRDVGGYTF
TRBJ2-5,-,TRBD2,TRBV5-1,TGCGCCAGCAGCAACCGACTAGCGGGAGGCGCAGAGACCCAGTACTTC,CASSNRLAGGAETQYF
TRBJ2-1,few,TRBD1,TRBV7-2,TGTGCCAGCAGCTTATCCTCCCCCTATAGGGGGCCGGAGCAGTTCTTC,CASSLSSPYRGPEQFF
TRBJ2-5,few,TRBD1,TRBV7-2,TGTGCCAGCAGCTCGACTGGGACAGCCCGAGAGACCCAGTACTTC,CASSSTGTARETQYF
TRBJ2-3,many,-,TRBV6-2/TRBV6-3,TGTGCCAGCAGTTACCTAGGTCGCACAGATACGCAGTATTTT,CASSYLGRTDTQYF
TRBJ1-1,-,-,TRBV27,TGTGCCAGCTACCAGAACCCCAGTAAGAACACTGAAGCTTTCTTT,CASYQNPSKNTEAFF
TRBJ2-1,-,TRBD2,TRBV14,TGTGCCAGCAGCCCGGGGACTAGCGGGTGGTCCTACAATGAGCAGTTCTTC,CASSPGTSGWSYNEQFF
TRBJ2-1,many,TRBD2,TRBV7-9,TGTGCCAGCAGTCCTCCCGCCGGGACTAGCGGGAGGTTTGAGCAGTTCTTC,CASSPPAGTSGRFEQFF
TRBJ2-7,many,-,TRBV6-2/TRBV6-3,TGTGCCAGCAGTTCTTCCGTCTCCTACGAGCAGTACTTC,CASSSSVSYEQYF
TRBJ2-7,-,-,TRBV27,TGTGCCAGCAGACGGACCGGGACTCCCTACGAGCAGTACTTC,CASRRTGTPYEQYF
TRBJ2-2,many,-,TRBV4-3,TGCGCCAGCAGCCAAGCCGGGACCTCACCCCCCGGGGAGCTGTTTTTT,CASSQAGTSPPGELFF
TRBJ1-1,many,-,TRBV12-3/TRBV12-4,TGTGCCAGCAGTTTTTTGGGGACTGAAGCTTTCTTT,CASSFLGTEAFF
TRBJ2-2,many,-,TRBV11-1,TGTGCCAGCAGCTTAGCGCAGATATGGGATCTCACAGCCGGGGAGCTGTTTTTT,CASSLAQIWDLTAGELFF
TRBJ2-1,-,TRBD2,TRBV10-3,TGTGCCATCAGTCCTAGCGGGGCCGTGGGCTCCTACAATGAGCAGTTCTTC,CAISPSGAVGSYNEQFF
TRBJ1-4,few,TRBD1,TRBV15,TGTGCCACCAGCAGGAATAGGGGACAGCTCATCAATGAAAAACTGTTTTTT,CATSRNRGQLINEKLFF
TRBJ2-7,many,-,TRBV5-1,TGCGCCAGCATACGCTCCTACGAGCAGTACTTC,CASIRSYEQYF
TRBJ2-1,many,TRBD2,TRBV7-8,TGTGCCAGCAGCCCTAGCGGGGGGGCCAGTAATGAGCAGTTCTTC,CASSPSGGASNEQFF
TRBJ2-1,few,TRBD1,TRBV4-1,TGCGCCAGCAGCAAGAGACAGGGTATGGATGAGCAGTTCTTC,CASSKRQGMDEQFF
TRBJ2-1,-,TRBD2,TRBV11-3,TGTGCCAGCAGCTCCGGGACTAGCGGGAGGGCCGGGCGGCAGTTCTTC,CASSSGTSGRAGRQFF
TRBJ1-1,-,TRBD1,TRBV5-1,TGCGCCAGCAGGACAGGGGTGGGGACTGAAGCTTTCTTT,CASRTGVGTEAFF
TRBJ2-5,many,TRBD1,TRBV29-1,TGCAGCGTTGAGATCGGGACAGATACCCAAGAGACCCAGTACTTC,CSVEIGTDTQETQYF
TRBJ2-7,-,TRBD2,TRBV20-1,TGCAGTGCTAGAGATCATGGACTAGCGGGAGAAAAGGGCTACGAGCAGTACTTC,CSARDHGLAGEKGYEQYF
TRBJ2-5,-,-,TRBV5-1,TGCGCCAGCAGCCCCGGGTCCTGGGATGAGACCCAGTACTTC,CASSPGSWDETQYF
TRBJ2-1,many,-,TRBV3-1,TGTGCCAGCAGCCAAGGGCGGGACTTGGAGTTCTTC,CASSQGRDLEFF
TRBJ2-4,-,-,TRBV7-2,TGTGCCAGCAGCTTAAGGCAGGGCAGCATTCAGTACTTC,CASSLRQGSIQYF
TRBJ2-5,many,-,TRBV5-5,TGTGCCAGCAGCTTGGAGCCAGTAGAGACCCAGTACTTC,CASSLEPVETQYF
TRBJ1-1,few,-,TRBV7-9,TGTGCCAGCAGCTTAGGCAGGGTGGACACTGAAGCTTTCTTT,CASSLGRVDTEAFF
TRBJ1-2,few,TRBD1,TRBV20-1,TGCAGTGCTTGGACAGGGGGCTGGGACTATGGCTACACCTTC,CSAWTGGWDYGYTF
TRBJ1-3,many,-,TRBV20-1,TGCAGTGCTAGAGATGTGGGAAGCTTCGCAGGAAACACCATATATTTT,CSARDVGSFAGNTIYF
TRBJ2-2,-,TRBD2,TRBV11-2,TGTGCCAGCAGCCGCGCGGGAGCACGTGTCGCCGGGGAGCTGTTTTTT,CASSRAGARVAGELFF
TRBJ1-6,few,-,TRBV19,TGTGCCAGTAGTATGTTTATCAGAGGAGATAATTCACCCCTCCACTTT,CASSMFIRGDNSPLHF
TRBJ1-1,many,-,TRBV5-1,TGCGCCAGCAGCTTCGACCCAGAGGCTGAAGCTTTCTTT,CASSFDPEAEAFF
TRBJ2-6,many,-,TRBV5-1,TGCGCCAGCAGCCCGAGACAGTACAGCTCTGGGGCCAACGTCCTGACTTTC,CASSPRQYSSGANVLTF
TRBJ2-2,many,-,TRBV12-3/TRBV12-4,TGTGCCAGCTCCAACCGCCACGGGGAGCTGTTTTTT,CASSNRHGELFF
TRBJ1-1,many,-,TRBV7-9,TGTGCCAGCAGCCAGTCGGGTCCGGAAGCTTTCTTT,CASSQSGPEAFF
TRBJ1-2,many,-,TRBV15,TGTGCCACCAGCAGAGACCGGACCGCGGGTGGCTACACCTTC,CATSRDRTAGGYTF
TRBJ2-5,-,TRBD1,TRBV28,TGTGCCAGCAGTTTTAGTGGACAGGGAGGAGAGACCCAGTACTTC,CASSFSGQGGETQYF
TRBJ2-2,-,TRBD2,TRBV5-4,TGTGCCAGCAGCTTGCCGGGACTAGCGTCCGCCGGGGAGCTGTTTTTT,CASSLPGLASAGELFF
TRBJ2-1,few,-,TRBV7-8,TGTGCCAGCAGCGCGAAACAGGGCTATGAGCAGTTCTTC,CASSAKQGYEQFF
TRBJ1-2,-,-,TRBV2,TGTGCCAGCAGTGAAGCGCGTCGGGGTAACTATGGCTACACCTTC,CASSEARRGNYGYTF
TRBJ1-4,-,-,TRBV15,TGTGCCACCAGCGATCAGGGGATCCGTGAAAAACTGTTTTTT,CATSDQGIREKLFF
TRBJ2-3,few,TRBD1,TRBV11-2,TGTGCCAGCAGCCGGACAGGGTCCACCACAGATACGCAGTATTTT,CASSRTGSTTDTQYF
TRBJ1-1,few,-,TRBV28,TGTGCCAGCAGTGGGAGGGTAACTGAAGCTTTCTTT,CASSGRVTEAFF
TRBJ2-3,-,-,TRBV15,TGTGCCACCAGCAGAGATCGAGGCAGCGTGATGGATACGCAGTATTTT,CATSRDRGSVMDTQYF
TRBJ2-3,many,TRBD2,TRBV9,TGTGCCAGCAGCGTAGATCTAGCGGGGGGCTCAGATACGCAGTATTTT,CASSVDLAGGSDTQYF